One and the same sample provided the 15 T cell receptor beta chains below, sequenced in a study of T cell responses to AZD1222 COVID-19 vaccine. Data came from immunoSEQ multiplex PCR; TCRdb stores just in-frame clones and leaves some out. Here the sample spans about 120,000 clones, 90% to 95% being singletons. Material: peripheral blood, obtained on day 0 of AZD1222 vaccination. All receptors come from an adult in good health.

The chain combines TRBV29-1 with TRBJ2-1; possible D gene TRBD2, 6 bases. Between the trimmed V and J ends, which lost 6 bases and 9 bases, there was a span of 21 bases. The CDR3 runs 14 residues. Per germline, CDR1 SQVTM and CDR2 ANQGSEA. The CDR3 nucleotides are TGCAGCGTCCCGGACTACCTAAGACCGAGTGAGCAGTTCTTC. Translated, it gives CSVPDYLRPSEQFF.

Comment on this clone: The junction departs from germline at one end; a sequencing error may be responsible. The genes are TRBV7-7 and TRBJ1-1; D not certain. In germline, CDR1 is SSHAT, CDR2 FNYEAQ (reference sequence). There are 12 residues in the CDR3. In DNA form, the CDR3 reads TGTGCTAGCAGCCCGAAAGGGCTTGAAGCTTTCTTT. Translation gives CASSPKGLEAFF.

This clone occurred a few times. The chain joins TRBV19 to TRBJ1-1; 7 nucleotides line up with TRBD1. J lost 7 bases, V lost 8 bases, and 16 bases had no gene match. In germline, CDR1 is LNHDA, CDR2 SQIVND (reference sequence). The CDR3 runs 15 residues. The CDR3 DNA reads as TGTGCCAGTTCCTTCCGTAGGGGGCAAGGCATTGAAGCTTTCTTT. Protein product: CASSFRRGQGIEAFF.

This rearrangement joins TRBV28 to TRBJ1-5, with D possibly TRBD1 on 5 matching bases. The V gene's germline CDR1 is MDHEN and CDR2 SYDVKM. Trimming cost V 5 bases and J 5 bases, with 16 bases left between them. The CDR3 consists of 15 residues. The CDR3 loop reads CASSLPSGRYQPQHF. In nucleotides, the CDR3 is TGTGCCAGCAGTCTCCCGTCAGGGAGGTATCAGCCCCAGCATTTT.

V gene TRBV28 combines with J gene TRBJ1-1, with unresolved D. Deletions cut 8 bases from V and 4 bases from J, with 14 bases between. Germline CDR1 reads MDHEN; CDR2 reads SYDVKM. This CDR3 is 13 amino acids long. CDR3 DNA sequence: TGTGCCAGCTCCTACCATCCGGTCACTGAAGCTTTCTTT. Residues: CASSYHPVTEAFF.

This chain connects TRBV25-1 to TRBJ2-7, with 7 positions matching TRBD1. V was pared by 1 base and J by 0 bases, with 3 bases of the junction left unmatched. This CDR3 has 15 amino acids. CDR1 and CDR2 (germline): MGHDK, SYGVNS. This CDR3 is CASSESRGTSYEQYF. The CDR3 region has the DNA TGTGCCAGCAGTGAATCCAGGGGGACCTCCTACGAGCAGTACTTC.

This chain connects TRBV2 to TRBJ2-7; 8 bases line up with TRBD2. The CDR3 runs to 17 residues. Per the germline V gene, CDR1 is SNHLY and CDR2 is FYNNEI. The junction had 12 bases not matched to a gene; V was cut back by 2 bases and J by 3 bases. In DNA, the CDR3 is TGTGCCAGCAGTGAACCCCTAGCGGGTCCCAAGGTCTACGAGCAGTACTTC. Translation gives CASSEPLAGPKVYEQYF.

The chain has TRBV4-1 and TRBJ2-3, with a tentative D call TRBD2 (5 bases). CDR1 and CDR2 (germline): MGHRA, YSYEKL. The V gene lost 4 bases and the J gene lost 6 bases, with 8 bases spanning the gap. This CDR3 has 12 residues. DNA of the CDR3: TGCGCCAGCAGCCTGAGGGAGGATACGCAGTATTTT. Translating it yields CASSLREDTQYF.

This clone was detected a few times. The V gene is TRBV10-3, the J gene TRBJ2-5; D gene unclear. Germline CDR1 is ENHRY and CDR2 is SYGVKD. This CDR3 spans 15 amino acids. Deletions cut 11 bases from V and 2 bases from J, with 21 bases between. CDR3 sequence reads: CASSGRAATQETQYF. The CDR3 nucleotides are TGTGCCTCATCCGGAAGGGCAGCTACTCAAGAGACCCAGTACTTC.

For the CDR3, the DNA is TGTGCCATCAGGGGGGGACTTCCCTACGAGCAGTACTTC. Amino acids: CAIRGGLPYEQYF. The genes are TRBV10-3 and TRBJ2-7; D might be TRBD2 (6 bases). Germline V gives CDR1 ENHRY, CDR2 SYGVKD. V lost 6 bases to trimming and J lost 2 bases, with 11 bases between them. CDR3 length: 13 amino acids.

This sequence joins TRBV27 and TRBJ1-4; D is ambiguous. The germline V gene encodes CDR1 MNHEY and CDR2 SMNVEV (reference sequence). The CDR3 length is 14 residues. V lost 7 bases and J 5 bases, leaving 14 bases between the germline ends. CDR3 in DNA: TGTGCCAGCACCTTTGCAGGCAGCAATGAAAAACTGTTTTTT. This translates into CASTFAGSNEKLFF.

This clone was seen only once. The chain has TRBV4-1 and TRBJ2-1; perhaps TRBD2 as D (5 bases). Trimming cost V 2 bases and J 6 bases, with 23 bases left between them. The CDR3 is 18 amino acids. The germline V gene encodes CDR1 MGHRA and CDR2 YSYEKL. The CDR3 coding sequence is TGCGCCAGCAGCCAATTTAACCGGGATCCCCTCCGGGGCAATGAGCAGTTCTTC. It is translated as CASSQFNRDPLRGNEQFF.

The chain uses TRBV29-1 and TRBJ1-1; D unresolved. The CDR3 has 11 residues. Between the trimmed V and J ends, which lost 4 bases and 7 bases, there was a span of 10 bases. Germline V gives CDR1 SQVTM, CDR2 ANQGSEA. The CDR3: CSVVEESEAFF. Written as DNA, the CDR3 is TGCAGCGTTGTGGAAGAAAGTGAAGCTTTCTTT.

CDR3 coding DNA: TGTGCCAGCAGCATATTACTAGCGGGAGGAACCTACGAGCAGTACTTC. As protein: CASSILLAGGTYEQYF. This chain links TRBV7-6 with TRBJ2-7; 12 bases match TRBD2. This CDR3 spans 16 amino acids. J lost 2 bases, V lost 5 bases, and 7 bases had no gene match. CDR1 is SGHVS, CDR2 FNYEAQ, per germline.

J is TRBJ2-7 and V is TRBV14, with TRBD2 identical over 9 bases. Germline lookup yields CDR1 SGHDN and CDR2 FVKESK. CDR3 size: 16 residues. The junction had 9 bases not matched to a gene; V was cut back by 1 base and J by 5 bases. In DNA, the CDR3 is TGTGCCAGCAGCCAAGCCCGTAGCGGGAGTGGCCACGAGCAGTACTTC. Translating gives CASSQARSGSGHEQYF.